A single sample is the source of the 29 T cell receptor beta chains below, sequenced in a study of breast tumors, draining lymph nodes, adjacent tissues. Axillary draining lymph nodes of breast cancer patients supplied the node samples. Using its own MiXCR run on the multiplex PCR reads, TCRdb lists one record per CDR3 protein. The sample includes around 130,000 distinct CDR3 sequences, 32% of them seen just once. Sequencing used axillary lymph node tissue. Receptors originate from a female donor with breast cancer. Some clones in this sample may be carry-over from other donors' samples.

This clonotype was counted at least ten times. The chain uses TRBV6-1 and TRBJ1-2; D remains unclear. The CDR3 consists of 13 residues. The germline V gene has CDR1 MNHNS and CDR2 SASEGT. V dropped 6 bases and J dropped 3 bases, with 11 bases sitting between them. The CDR3 bases are TGTGCCAGCAGGATAGACGCAGACTATGGCTACACCTTC. It is translated as CASRIDADYGYTF.

This clonotype appeared many times. The V gene is TRBV19, the J gene TRBJ2-5, with D hard to call. V shed 4 bases and J shed 1 base, with 10 bases lying between them. Germline V gene data show CDR1 as LNHDA and CDR2 as SQIVND (reference sequence). This CDR3 is 14 amino acids long. The CDR3 nucleotides read TGTGCCAGTAGTACCTCCAGTATCCAAGAGACCCAGTACTTC. Amino acid sequence: CASSTSSIQETQYF.

This clonotype has ten or more counts. V and J are TRBV5-6 and TRBJ1-5, with unresolved D. Trimming took off 4 bases at V and 8 bases at J, with 13 bases between the two ends. Per the germline V gene, CDR1 is SGHDT and CDR2 is YYEEEE. CDR3 length equals 13 residues. CDR3 protein: CASSGGRAKPQHF. Written as DNA, the CDR3 is TGTGCCAGCAGCGGTGGGCGGGCGAAGCCCCAGCATTTT.

This clonotype was seen a handful of times. This chain connects TRBV7-2 to TRBJ1-1; 7 bases are shared with TRBD1. Per germline, CDR1 SGHTA and CDR2 FQGNSA. The CDR3 totals 17 residues. Trimming at V came to 2 bases and at J to 1 base, leaving 10 bases not matched to a gene. The CDR3 loop is CASSLRAAGQPNTEAFF. CDR3 nucleotides: TGTGCCAGCAGCTTAAGAGCGGCGGGACAGCCGAACACTGAAGCTTTCTTT.

This clonotype was detected many times. V usage is TRBV9 and J usage is TRBJ1-6; tentative D call: TRBD1 (5 bases). From germline, CDR1 is SGDLS and CDR2 YYNGEE. The CDR3 has 15 residues. The V gene lost 1 base and the J gene lost 6 bases, with 11 bases spanning the gap. The CDR3 bases are TGTGCCAGCAGCGTATTAACAGGAGGTAATTCACCCCTCCACTTT. This codes for CASSVLTGGNSPLHF.

The chain employs TRBV20-1 and TRBJ2-6, with 7 nucleotides matching TRBD1. The V gene's germline CDR1 is DFQATT and CDR2 SNEGSKA (reference sequence). The CDR3 sequence is 17 residues long. The junction had 5 bases not matched to a gene; V was cut back by 0 bases and J by 0 bases. CDR3 in DNA: TGCAGTGCTAGAGACCGGGACAGACTCTCTGGGGCCAACGTCCTGACTTTC. Amino acid sequence: CSARDRDRLSGANVLTF.

Comments on this clonotype: A much larger clone is a single base away; this may be a read error. The chain combines TRBV28 with TRBJ1-2, with no clear D. The CDR3 is 15 residues long. Trimming shortened V by 3 bases and J by 4 bases, and 15 bases separated the two germline ends. The germline gives CDR1 MDHEN, CDR2 SYDVKM. CDR3 nucleotides: TGTGCCAGCAGTTTCGAGGGTTGGCGGGGCTATGGCTACACCTTC. Protein sequence: CASSFEGWRGYGYTF.

Points on this clonotype: A much larger clonotype is one base distant, so this may be a read error. Given the absence of the conserved phenylalanine or tryptophan at the CDR3 end, a read error is likely. The chain is built from TRBV7-2 and TRBJ2-7; 8 bases are shared with TRBD1. V shed 6 bases, J shed 7 bases, and the junction held 11 bases outside the gene matches. The CDR3 runs to 14 residues. In germline, CDR1 is SGHTA, CDR2 FQGNSA. The CDR3 DNA reads as TGTGCCAGCAGTGGACAGGGCAGCGTTCGGGAGCAGTACCTC. This encodes CASSGQGSVREQYL.

The chain uses TRBV10-3 and TRBJ1-1; D is unclear. CDR1 is ENHRY, CDR2 SYGVKD, per germline. V was clipped by 6 bases and J by 4 bases, with 12 bases between them. CDR3 length equals 13 residues. CDR3 DNA sequence: TGTGCCATCAGACTAGGCGGCGGCACTGAAGCTTTCTTT. Protein product: CAIRLGGGTEAFF.

This clonotype was seen repeatedly, ten times or more. The V and J genes are TRBV19 and TRBJ2-3; either TRBD1 or TRBD2 may supply D (5 bases each). Trimming cost V 5 bases and J 3 bases, with 15 bases left between them. CDR1 and CDR2 (germline): LNHDA, SQIVND (reference sequence). This CDR3 contains 15 residues. The chain's CDR3 is CASSVRGVETDTQYF. CDR3 coding DNA: TGTGCCAGTAGTGTCCGAGGGGTGGAGACAGATACGCAGTATTTT.

In its sample, this clonotype was seen many times. The genes are TRBV18 and TRBJ1-5; TRBD1 might be the D (6 bases). Trimming removed 5 bases at V and 5 bases at J, with 16 bases between. CDR3 length equals 15 residues. Germline V gene lookup returns CDR1 KGHSH and CDR2 LQKENI. The CDR3 region is CASSSLQGPDQPQHF. Here the CDR3 DNA reads TGTGCCAGCTCATCGCTACAGGGCCCCGATCAGCCCCAGCATTTT.

V gene TRBV6-2 or TRBV6-3 combines with J gene TRBJ2-1, with D maybe TRBD2 (6 bases). Per germline, CDR1 MNHEY and CDR2 SVGEGT. The CDR3 sequence is 16 residues long. V lost 8 bases and J 7 bases, leaving 24 bases between the germline ends. CDR3 DNA: TGTGCCAGCTCCCCCCTCGGGAAGCGGGTTACTAATGAGCAGTTCTTC. Residues: CASSPLGKRVTNEQFF.

The chain couples TRBV10-3 to TRBJ2-3; TRBD1 is a possible D gene (5 bases). This CDR3 spans 10 amino acids. Germline V gives CDR1 ENHRY, CDR2 SYGVKD. V lost 10 bases, J lost 11 bases, and 13 bases lay in between. The CDR3 spells CATRVWGQYF. CDR3 bases: TGTGCCACCAGGGTCTGGGGGCAGTATTTT.

Details on this clonotype: Since the CDR3 does not end with the conserved phenylalanine or tryptophan, this likely comes from a read error. The chain is built from TRBV20-1 and TRBJ2-3, with 9 bases aligning to TRBD2. The germline CDR1 and CDR2 sequences are DFQATT and SNEGSKA (reference sequence). This CDR3 is built from 19 residues. In DNA, the CDR3 is TGCGGTGCTAGGGGGGGACTAGCACGGGGGGGCCAGATCACAGATACGCAGTATTCT. It yields the protein CGARGGLARGGQITDTQYS.

This clonotype was recorded many times. The chain joins TRBV6-5 to TRBJ2-3, with TRBD2 as a possible D gene (6 bases). CDR1 is MNHEY, CDR2 SVGAGI, per germline. V lost 2 bases to trimming and J lost 4 bases, with 13 bases between them. The CDR3 covers 15 residues. For the CDR3, the DNA is TGTGCCAGCAGTTACAGGGGAGGAGTTGCAGATACGCAGTATTTT. Its translation is CASSYRGGVADTQYF.

V is TRBV20-1 and J is TRBJ1-5; maybe TRBD1 (5 bases). Looked up from germline, CDR1 is DFQATT and CDR2 is SNEGSKA (reference sequence). The CDR3 runs 13 residues. Trimming took 0 bases from V and 7 from J, leaving 10 bases between them. The CDR3 DNA follows: TGCAGTGCTAGAGATAAGAGGGGACAGCCCCAGCATTTT. Translation: CSARDKRGQPQHF.

In its sample, this clonotype was seen many times. The chain joins TRBV11-2 to TRBJ2-7; D ambiguous. The CDR3 length is 13 residues. The V end lost 5 bases, the J end lost 3 bases, and 11 bases lay between the germline ends. Germline V gives CDR1 SGHAT, CDR2 FQNNGV. The CDR3 nucleotides read TGTGCCAGCAGCGCCAGACAATACTACGAGCAGTACGTC. Protein: CASSARQYYEQYV.

The sample holds many counts of this clonotype. This sequence joins TRBV6-5 and TRBJ2-1, with 12 nucleotides matching TRBD1. Germline trimming cut 1 base from V and 8 bases from J; bases unmatched to any gene: 3. Per germline, CDR1 MNHEY and CDR2 SVGAGI. The CDR3 runs to 15 residues. This CDR3 is CASSYYGTGGDEQFF. CDR3 nucleotide sequence: TGTGCCAGCAGTTACTATGGGACAGGGGGCGATGAGCAGTTCTTC.

In this sample, this clonotype turned up a few times. A read error may be the cause here, since a much bigger clone is one base away. The CDR3 does not close with the conserved phenylalanine or tryptophan, likely indicating a read error. This rearrangement joins TRBV4-1 to TRBJ2-5; 12 nucleotides agree with TRBD1. The CDR3 runs to 16 residues. Trimming removed 3 bases from V and 7 bases from J; junction bases left unmatched: 9. The germline CDR1 and CDR2 sequences are MGHRA and YSYEKL. DNA for the CDR3: TGCGCCAGCAGCCATTCCAGGGGACAGGGGGCTGTGACCCAGTACCTC. Its protein product is CASSHSRGQGAVTQYL.

Comments on this clonotype: Relative to the germline gene, one junction end is altered; a read error may explain this. The chain has TRBV29-1 and TRBJ2-3; weak D call: TRBD2 (6 bases). The CDR3 runs 10 residues. Germline V gene sequence: CDR1 SQVTM, CDR2 ANQGSEA. CDR3 in DNA: TGCAGCGTTGATTGGGGCGGGGACGATTTT. It specifies CSVDWGGDDF.

Only a few counts were recorded for this clonotype. This may be a read error, as it is one base from a much larger clone. The chain couples TRBV29-1 to TRBJ2-3, with a possible D match to TRBD2 (7 bases). CDR3 length: 15 residues. V lost 8 bases and J 0 bases, leaving 18 bases between the germline ends. Germline lookup yields CDR1 SQVTM and CDR2 ANQGSEA. The CDR3 reads CSSPGGGSSTDTQYF. For the CDR3, the DNA is TGCAGCAGTCCGGGGGGCGGATCTAGCACAGATACGCAGTATTTT.

Remarks on this clonotype: Likely a read error: the CDR3 ends without its conserved phenylalanine or tryptophan. The DNA is left out, because the CDR3 cannot be placed on it with certainty; the CDR3 is given as TCRdb lists it. This chain uses TRBV7-3 with TRBJ2-2; no DNA check was done on the table's D call, TRBD1. The CDR3 region is 16 residues in length, termini included. Germline lookup yields CDR1 SGHTA and CDR2 FQGTGA. The CDR3 loop is CASSPRQHTNTGELCA.

V is TRBV5-8 and J is TRBJ2-1; D uncertain. The V and J ends lost 4 bases and 5 bases respectively, with 19 bases between them. Germline CDR1 is SGHTS and CDR2 is YDEGEE. The CDR3 covers 16 residues. DNA for the CDR3: TGTGCCAGCAGCCTGTCCTCAGCGCAGACAAACAATGAGCAGTTCTTC. Translating gives CASSLSSAQTNNEQFF.

This chain uses TRBV9 with TRBJ2-3; the D gene is possibly TRBD2 (7 bases). This CDR3 comprises 17 residues. Trimming stripped 0 bases from V and 0 bases from J, with 14 bases between. From germline, CDR1 is SGDLS and CDR2 YYNGEE. CDR3 sequence: CASSVAGGLSSTDTQYF. CDR3 bases: TGTGCCAGCAGCGTAGCGGGGGGCCTATCTAGCACAGATACGCAGTATTTT.

This chain uses TRBV6-1 with TRBJ1-5; tentatively, D is TRBD2 (5 bases). The J call may be wrong; the DNA end is better matched by TRBJ2-3. Germline CDR1 and CDR2: MNHNS and SASEGT. The CDR3 sequence is 15 residues long. Here the CDR3 reads CASSEQRDSNQPQYF. The CDR3 DNA is TGTGCCAGCAGTGAACAGAGGGATAGCAATCAGCCCCAGTATTTT.

This clonotype was seen ten or more times. J is TRBJ1-6 and V is TRBV3-1; no reliable D call. Trimming pared 0 bases from V and 0 bases from J, leaving 3 bases between. This CDR3 contains 15 residues. The germline V gene has CDR1 LGHDT and CDR2 YNNKEL (reference sequence). In DNA, the CDR3 is TGTGCCAGCAGCCAAGACAGCTCCTATAATTCACCCCTCCACTTT. It encodes CASSQDSSYNSPLHF.

This clonotype came up a few times. The chain carries TRBV6-2 or TRBV6-3 and TRBJ2-7; no definite D call. Germline V gene lookup returns CDR1 MNHEY and CDR2 SVGEGT. This CDR3 spans 17 amino acids. The CDR3 region is CASSHSVFQQTWREQYV. CDR3 nucleotides: TGTGCCAGCAGTCACTCGGTTTTCCAGCAAACATGGAGAGAGCAGTACGTC.

This clonotype appeared many times. The CDR3 is CSGARDSGNTIYF. CDR3 nucleotide sequence: TGCAGCGGGGCGCGGGACTCTGGAAACACCATATATTTT. The chain combines TRBV29-1 with TRBJ1-3; D is ambiguous. The CDR3 is 13 amino acids. Germline V gene data show CDR1 as SQVTM and CDR2 as ANQGSEA. V was shortened by 7 bases and J by 0 bases, with 10 bases between the two germline ends.

This clonotype has a count of ten or more. The rearrangement links TRBV18 to TRBJ2-7; D is ambiguous. CDR3 length equals 13 residues. CDR1 KGHSH and CDR2 LQKENI come from the germline V gene. V was cut by 4 bases and J by 0 bases, with 7 bases left in between. The chain's CDR3 is CASSRVNSYEQYV. The CDR3 DNA sequence: TGTGCCAGCTCACGCGTGAACTCCTACGAGCAGTACGTC.